The source of this TCR beta chain is a study of radiation and T cells in renal cell carcinoma. The CDR3 spans 13 residues. The germline gives CDR1 SGHDN, CDR2 FVKESK. V was trimmed by 1 base and J by 8 bases, leaving 12 bases between them. This table comes from immunoSEQ multiplex PCR, and its TCRdb copy is limited to in-frame clones, with some not included. The sample consists of about 77,000 clones, approximately 82% of them appearing once. Specified time point: blood 4 weeks post-SBRT, at nephrectomy. Specified treatment: 15 Gy SBRT to primary tumor, nephrectomy 4 weeks later. This clonotype was obtained from a woman aged 60-75 years with renal cell carcinoma. This rearrangement joins TRBV14 to TRBJ2-7, with a possible D match to TRBD1 (5 bases). Sequencing was performed on blood, taken from a patient whose treatment included radiotherapy and nephrectomy. The CDR3 DNA reads as TGTGCCAGCAGCCAAGTCTCCAGGGAAAAGCAGTACTTC. It is translated as CASSQVSREKQYF.